Listed below are T cell receptor beta chains from one sample, sequenced in a study of OX40 agonist ivuxolimab in advanced cancers. Using immunoSEQ multiplex PCR, the repertoire was profiled, and TCRdb retains in-frame clones only, with some absent. This sample has 57,000 or so clones, with 70% to 90% found just once. This material consisted of CD4+ or CD8+ T cells sorted from blood, taken in a trial of the OX40 agonist ivuxolimab. The receptors were sampled from an adult with an advanced solid tumor such as melanoma, head and neck, liver or kidney cancer. The CDR3 runs from the conserved cysteine through the conserved F or W. The order of the fields is J gene, D gene, clone size, V gene, CDR3 protein, CDR3 DNA. D genes are given only for firm matches. Clone size is not always given. Where it is, it says once, few, many or a class for expanded clones.

TRBJ1-3 | . | once | TRBV6-5 | CASTPPDGNTIYF | TGTGCCAGCACTCCACCCGACGGAAACACCATATATTTT
TRBJ2-2 | TRBD1 | . | TRBV27 | CASSSDITRQGTGELFF | TGTGCCAGCAGTTCCGATATAACCCGACAGGGAACCGGGGAGCTGTTTTTT
TRBJ1-3 | TRBD1 | few | TRBV4-1 | CASSQDRVGTVRSGNTIYF | TGCGCCAGCAGCCAAGACAGGGTCGGGACAGTTCGGTCTGGAAACACCATATATTTT
TRBJ2-7 | . | . | TRBV14 | CASSQDDRPYEQYF | TGTGCCAGCAGCCAAGACGACAGGCCCTACGAGCAGTACTTC
TRBJ1-2 | TRBD1 | . | TRBV23-1 | CASSQSRTGGDYGYTF | TGCGCCAGCAGTCAATCGAGGACAGGGGGCGACTATGGCTACACCTTC
TRBJ1-2 | . | . | TRBV30 | CAWSVRYYGYTF | TGTGCCTGGAGTGTACGATACTATGGCTACACCTTC
TRBJ2-6 | . | . | TRBV18 | CASTDPGANVLTF | TGTGCCAGCACAGATCCTGGGGCCAACGTCCTGACTTTC
TRBJ2-1 | . | . | TRBV6-5 | CASRGPGVRSEQFF | TGTGCCAGCAGGGGACCCGGCGTTCGGTCCGAGCAGTTCTTC
TRBJ2-5 | TRBD1 | . | TRBV7-2 | CASSAYGQGGETQYF | TGTGCCAGCAGCGCCTATGGACAGGGAGGAGAGACCCAGTACTTC
TRBJ2-6 | TRBD1 | . | TRBV13 | CASRQGAGANVLTF | TGTGCCAGCAGACAGGGGGCAGGGGCCAACGTCCTGACTTTC
TRBJ1-6 | . | . | TRBV18 | CASSLSGNSPLHF | TGTGCCAGCTCACTGTCGGGTAATTCACCCCTCCACTTT
TRBJ2-1 | . | . | TRBV5-1 | CASSLMSGGVDEQFF | TGCGCCAGCAGCTTGATGTCAGGGGGGGTGGATGAGCAGTTCTTC
TRBJ2-7 | TRBD2 | . | TRBV29-1 | CSVSPLREGTGEQYF | TGCAGCGTTTCTCCGCTGCGGGAGGGCACGGGGGAGCAGTACTTC
TRBJ2-2 | TRBD2 | few | TRBV6-5 | CASSYKRGAAGELFF | TGTGCCAGCAGTTACAAGCGGGGGGCGGCCGGGGAGCTGTTTTTT
TRBJ1-4 | . | . | TRBV4-2 | CASSQPSGDNEKLFF | TGTGCCAGCAGCCAACCATCAGGCGATAATGAAAAACTGTTTTTT
TRBJ1-1 | TRBD1 | . | TRBV7-9 | CASSSGQGRTEAFF | TGTGCCAGCAGCTCGGGACAGGGGAGGACTGAAGCTTTCTTT
TRBJ2-1 | TRBD1 | . | TRBV5-4 | CASSLAEGASYNEQFF | TGTGCCAGCAGCTTGGCCGAGGGGGCCTCCTACAATGAGCAGTTCTTC
TRBJ2-4 | . | . | TRBV19 | CASSKTGSDIQYF | TGTGCCAGTAGTAAAACCGGGTCGGACATTCAGTACTTC
TRBJ2-5 | . | . | TRBV4-1 | CASSQDRGQTQYF | TGCGCCAGCAGCCAAGATCGCGGACAGACCCAGTACTTC
TRBJ1-5 | . | few | TRBV2 | CASSELFPTLSNQPQHF | TGTGCCAGCAGTGAACTTTTCCCGACGCTCAGCAATCAGCCCCAGCATTTT
TRBJ2-7 | TRBD1 | . | TRBV18 | CASSPPGQRYEQYF | TGTGCCAGCTCACCGCCGGGACAGAGATACGAGCAGTACTTC
TRBJ2-5 | . | . | TRBV6-5 | CASRSSRWETQYF | TGTGCCAGCAGGTCTAGCCGTTGGGAGACCCAGTACTTC
TRBJ2-5 | TRBD2 | few | TRBV7-2 | CASSTQRGGGETQYF | TGTGCCAGCAGCACCCAGCGGGGGGGCGGGGAGACCCAGTACTTC
TRBJ2-1 | TRBD2 | . | TRBV9 | CASSVVAGGEQFF | TGTGCCAGCAGCGTAGTTGCGGGAGGGGAGCAGTTCTTC
TRBJ2-5 | TRBD1 | . | TRBV28 | CASSSGQGRGSRGVTQYF | TGTGCCAGCAGTTCCGGACAGGGTCGCGGGTCGCGCGGGGTGACCCAGTACTTC
TRBJ2-3 | . | once | TRBV30 | CAWTLTGGTDTQYF | TGTGCCTGGACCCTAACGGGAGGCACAGATACGCAGTATTTT
TRBJ2-7 | . | . | TRBV30 | CAWNSGFWGYEQYF | TGTGCCTGGAACAGCGGTTTCTGGGGCTACGAGCAGTACTTC
TRBJ2-3 | TRBD2 | . | TRBV5-4 | CASSSPRLAADTQYF | TGTGCCAGCAGCTCACCTAGACTAGCTGCAGATACGCAGTATTTT
TRBJ1-1 | . | . | TRBV6-6 | CASSLGVAEAFF | TGTGCCAGCAGTTTGGGGGTTGCTGAAGCTTTCTTT
TRBJ1-2 | . | . | TRBV7-9 | CASSLVSRAPFYGYTF | TGTGCCAGCAGCTTAGTAAGCAGGGCTCCTTTCTATGGCTACACCTTC
TRBJ2-5 | TRBD1 | . | TRBV10-3 | CAISRDRQETQYF | TGTGCCATCAGTCGGGACAGACAAGAGACCCAGTACTTC
TRBJ1-1 | . | . | TRBV19 | CASSPQGIGEAFF | TGTGCCAGTAGTCCACAAGGAATCGGTGAAGCTTTCTTT
TRBJ1-3 | . | few | TRBV28 | CASSLGSGNTIYF | TGTGCCAGCAGTTTGGGATCTGGAAACACCATATATTTT
TRBJ2-5 | TRBD1 | . | TRBV18 | CASSTDRGETQYF | TGTGCCAGCTCAACGGACAGGGGTGAGACCCAGTACTTC
TRBJ1-4 | . | . | TRBV10-3 | CAISAGPQGEKLFF | TGTGCCATCAGTGCGGGACCTCAAGGGGAAAAACTGTTTTTT
TRBJ1-3 | TRBD1 | once | TRBV6-5 | CASSRGLGGNTIYF | TGTGCCAGCAGTAGGGGGCTGGGAGGAAACACCATATATTTT
TRBJ2-7 | TRBD1 | . | TRBV2 | CASSGSTGGLYEQYF | TGTGCCAGCAGTGGTAGTACAGGGGGCTTATACGAGCAGTACTTC
TRBJ2-5 | . | once | TRBV27 | CASSKQYQETQYF | TGTGCCAGCAGTAAGCAATACCAAGAGACCCAGTACTTC
TRBJ2-7 | . | . | TRBV30 | CAWSVSWVSYEQYF | TGTGCCTGGAGTGTATCATGGGTCTCCTACGAGCAGTACTTC
TRBJ2-7 | . | . | TRBV27 | CASSGYGGSYEQYF | TGTGCCAGCAGTGGCTACGGGGGTTCCTACGAGCAGTACTTC
TRBJ1-1 | . | . | TRBV13 | CASSPLMNTEAFF | TGTGCCAGCAGCCCGCTAATGAACACTGAAGCTTTCTTT
TRBJ2-7 | . | . | TRBV19 | CASSLNREGSYEQYF | TGTGCCAGTAGTTTGAACAGGGAGGGTTCCTACGAGCAGTACTTC
TRBJ2-4 | . | . | TRBV7-9 | CASSSRGQSLAKNIQYF | TGTGCCAGCAGCTCGCGGGGACAGTCGTTAGCCAAAAACATTCAGTACTTC
TRBJ2-7 | TRBD1 | . | TRBV11-3 | CASSLWVWGQGFTYEQYF | TGTGCCAGCAGCTTGTGGGTTTGGGGACAGGGTTTTACCTACGAGCAGTACTTC
TRBJ2-2 | . | . | TRBV7-9 | CASSIPDRPKEGNTGELFF | TGTGCCAGCAGCATCCCTGACAGACCGAAGGAGGGAAACACCGGGGAGCTGTTTTTT
TRBJ2-1 | . | . | TRBV7-3 | CASRYLFRGRTYNEQFF | TGTGCCAGCAGATACCTCTTCCGGGGCCGCACCTACAATGAGCAGTTCTTC
TRBJ1-2 | . | . | TRBV7-9 | CASSLQENYGHTF | TGTGCCAGCAGCCTACAGGAGAACTATGGCCACACCTTC
TRBJ1-5 | . | once | TRBV4-1 | CASSQEDGRDQPQHF | TGCGCCAGCAGCCAAGAGGACGGTCGAGATCAGCCCCAGCATTTT
TRBJ1-4 | . | few | TRBV19 | CASTWGVGEANEKLFF | TGTGCCAGTACCTGGGGGGTGGGCGAAGCTAATGAAAAACTGTTTTTT
TRBJ2-7 | . | . | TRBV6-1 | CASTPLSPPSYEQYF | TGTGCCAGCACCCCGCTCTCACCGCCCTCCTACGAGCAGTACTTC
TRBJ1-5 | . | . | TRBV23-1 | CASSQSAHQPQHF | TGCGCTAGCAGTCAATCGGCCCATCAGCCCCAGCATTTT
TRBJ1-4 | . | . | TRBV18 | CASSTLEGEKLFF | TGTGCCAGCTCAACGTTGGAGGGTGAAAAACTGTTTTTT
TRBJ2-7 | . | . | TRBV5-1 | CASSLERGGEDEQYF | TGCGCCAGCAGCTTGGAGAGGGGGGGGGAGGACGAGCAGTACTTC